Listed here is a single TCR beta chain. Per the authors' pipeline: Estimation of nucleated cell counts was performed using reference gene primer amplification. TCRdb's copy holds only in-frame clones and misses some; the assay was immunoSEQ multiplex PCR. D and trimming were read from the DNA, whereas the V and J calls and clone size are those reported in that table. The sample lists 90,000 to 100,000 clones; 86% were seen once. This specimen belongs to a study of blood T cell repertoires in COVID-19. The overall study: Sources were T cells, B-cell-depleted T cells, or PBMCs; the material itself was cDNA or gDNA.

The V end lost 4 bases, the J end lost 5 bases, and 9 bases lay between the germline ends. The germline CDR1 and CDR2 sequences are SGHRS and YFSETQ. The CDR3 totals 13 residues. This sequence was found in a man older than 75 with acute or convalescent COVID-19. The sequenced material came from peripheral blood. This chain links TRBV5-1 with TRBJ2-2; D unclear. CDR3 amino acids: CASSISLTGELFF. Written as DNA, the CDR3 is TGCGCCAGCAGCATATCACTAACCGGGGAGCTGTTTTTT.